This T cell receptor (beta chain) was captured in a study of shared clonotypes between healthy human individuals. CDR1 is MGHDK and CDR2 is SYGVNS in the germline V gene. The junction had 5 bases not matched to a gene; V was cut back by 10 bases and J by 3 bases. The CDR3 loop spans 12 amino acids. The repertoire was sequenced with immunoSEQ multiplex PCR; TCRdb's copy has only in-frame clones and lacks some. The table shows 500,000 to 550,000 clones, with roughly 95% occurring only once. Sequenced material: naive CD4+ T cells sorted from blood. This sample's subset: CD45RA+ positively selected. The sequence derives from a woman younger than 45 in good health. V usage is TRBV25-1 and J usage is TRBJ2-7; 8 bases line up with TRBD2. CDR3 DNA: TGTGCCACAGCCGGGACTAGCTACGAGCAGTACTTC. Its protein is CATAGTSYEQYF.